The entry that follows covers one T cell receptor (beta chain) sequence. The read terminates 3 residues before the CDR3 end, so the remaining end is supplied by the germline J gene. TCRdb's table, derived via immunoSEQ multiplex PCR, lists solely in-frame clones and lacks some. The sample has approximately 32,000 clones, and its top ten clones hold under 8.5%. The data were taken from a study of T cells in women clearing cervical HPV infection. This CDR3 spans 13 amino acids. Germline CDR1 and CDR2: SGHNT and YENEEA. V gene TRBV11-3 combines with J gene TRBJ1-1, with D perhaps matching TRBD1 (5 bases). This sequence originates from a woman aged 18 to 69 with a cervical HPV16 infection that either progressed to CIN3+ or cleared (not recorded which). The sample consisted of blood buffy coat. CDR3 sequence: CASSLGGGGEAFF. The CDR3 bases that were read are TGTGCCAGCAGCTTAGGCGGGGGAGGCGAA.